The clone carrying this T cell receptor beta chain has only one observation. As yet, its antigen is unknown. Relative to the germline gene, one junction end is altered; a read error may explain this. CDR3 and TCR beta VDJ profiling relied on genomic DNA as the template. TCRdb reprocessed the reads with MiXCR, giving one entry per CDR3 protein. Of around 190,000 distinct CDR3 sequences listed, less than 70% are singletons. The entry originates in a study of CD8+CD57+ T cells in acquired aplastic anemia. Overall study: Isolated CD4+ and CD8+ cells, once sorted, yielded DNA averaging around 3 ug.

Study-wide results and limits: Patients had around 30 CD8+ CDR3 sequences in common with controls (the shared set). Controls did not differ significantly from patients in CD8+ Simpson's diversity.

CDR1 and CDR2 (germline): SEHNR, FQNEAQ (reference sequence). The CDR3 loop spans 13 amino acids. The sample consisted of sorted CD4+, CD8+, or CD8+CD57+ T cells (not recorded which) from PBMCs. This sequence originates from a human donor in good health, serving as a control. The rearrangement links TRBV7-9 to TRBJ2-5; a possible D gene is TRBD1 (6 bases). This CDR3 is CASSLPEGETQHF. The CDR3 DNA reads TGTGCCAGCAGCTTACCAGAGGGGGAGACCCAGCACTTC.